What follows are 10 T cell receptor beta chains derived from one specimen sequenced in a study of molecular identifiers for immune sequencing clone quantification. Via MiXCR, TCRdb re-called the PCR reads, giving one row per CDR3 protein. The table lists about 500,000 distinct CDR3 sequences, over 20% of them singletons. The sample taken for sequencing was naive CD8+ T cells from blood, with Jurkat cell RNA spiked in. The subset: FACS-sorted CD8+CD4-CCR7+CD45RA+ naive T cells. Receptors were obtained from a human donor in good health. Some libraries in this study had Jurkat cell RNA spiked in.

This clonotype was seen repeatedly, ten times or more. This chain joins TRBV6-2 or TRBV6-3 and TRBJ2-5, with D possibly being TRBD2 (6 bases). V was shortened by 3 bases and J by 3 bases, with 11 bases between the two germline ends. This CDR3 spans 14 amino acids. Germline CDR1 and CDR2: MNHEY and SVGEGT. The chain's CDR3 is CASSYRRGKETQYF. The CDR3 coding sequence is TGTGCCAGCAGTTATCGGCGGGGAAAAGAGACCCAGTACTTC.

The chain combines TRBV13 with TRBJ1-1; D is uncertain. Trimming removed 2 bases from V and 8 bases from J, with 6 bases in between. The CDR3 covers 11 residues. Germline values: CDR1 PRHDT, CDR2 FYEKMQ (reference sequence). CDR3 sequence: CASSLNQEAFF. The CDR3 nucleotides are TGTGCCAGCAGCTTAAACCAAGAAGCTTTCTTT.

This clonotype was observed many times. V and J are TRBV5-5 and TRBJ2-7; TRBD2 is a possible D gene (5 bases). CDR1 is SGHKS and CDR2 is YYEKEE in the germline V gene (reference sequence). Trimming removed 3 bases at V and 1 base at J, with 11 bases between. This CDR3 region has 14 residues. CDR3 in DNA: TGTGCCAGCAGCTCGACTACGAATTCCTACGAGCAGTACTTC. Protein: CASSSTTNSYEQYF.

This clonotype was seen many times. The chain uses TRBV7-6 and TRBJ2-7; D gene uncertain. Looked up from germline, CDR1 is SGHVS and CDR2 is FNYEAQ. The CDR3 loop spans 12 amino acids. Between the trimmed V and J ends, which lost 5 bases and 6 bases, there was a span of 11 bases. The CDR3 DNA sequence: TGTGCCAGCAGCCCGGTCACGCTCGAGCAGTACTTC. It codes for CASSPVTLEQYF.

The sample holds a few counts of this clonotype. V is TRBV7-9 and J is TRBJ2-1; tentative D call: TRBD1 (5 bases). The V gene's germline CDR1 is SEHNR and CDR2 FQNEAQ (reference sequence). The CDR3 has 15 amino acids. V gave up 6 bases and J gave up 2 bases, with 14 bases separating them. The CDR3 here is CASSHDSRPYNEQFF. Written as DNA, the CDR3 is TGTGCCAGCAGTCATGACAGCCGACCCTACAATGAGCAGTTCTTC.

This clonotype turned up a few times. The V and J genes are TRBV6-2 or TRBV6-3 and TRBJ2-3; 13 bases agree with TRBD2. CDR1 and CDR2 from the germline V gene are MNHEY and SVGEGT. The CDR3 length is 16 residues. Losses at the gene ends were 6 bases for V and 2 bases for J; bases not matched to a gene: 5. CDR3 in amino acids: CASSLGTSGVTDTQYF. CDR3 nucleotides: TGTGCCAGCAGCCTAGGGACTAGCGGGGTCACAGATACGCAGTATTTT.

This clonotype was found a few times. The CDR3 bases are TGTGCCAGCAGACAGAGTAGGGGGTACTATGGCTACACCTTC. Protein: CASRQSRGYYGYTF. This chain links TRBV27 with TRBJ1-2; perhaps TRBD1 as D (6 bases). V was clipped by 6 bases and J by 3 bases, with 14 bases between them. Germline V gene lookup returns CDR1 MNHEY and CDR2 SMNVEV (reference sequence). This CDR3 has 14 amino acids.

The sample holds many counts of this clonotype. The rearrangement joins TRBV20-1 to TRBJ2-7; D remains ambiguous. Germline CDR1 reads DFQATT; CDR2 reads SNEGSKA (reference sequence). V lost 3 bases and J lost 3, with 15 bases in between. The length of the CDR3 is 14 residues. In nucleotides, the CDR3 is TGCAGTGCTAGGGCTGAGTGGGAAAACTACGAGCAGTACTTC. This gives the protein CSARAEWENYEQYF.

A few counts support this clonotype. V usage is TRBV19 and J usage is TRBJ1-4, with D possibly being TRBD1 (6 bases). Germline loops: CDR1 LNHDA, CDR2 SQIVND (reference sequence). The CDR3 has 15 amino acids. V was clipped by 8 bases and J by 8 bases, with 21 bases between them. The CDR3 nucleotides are TGTGCCAGTTCCACGGGGGCCCTTGGGAGCGAAAAACTGTTTTTT. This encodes CASSTGALGSEKLFF.

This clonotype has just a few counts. CDR3 nucleotides: TGCAGTGCTAGAGATCAGATGGGGGTGTGGCAGCCCCAGCATTTT. This translates into CSARDQMGVWQPQHF. The gene calls are TRBV20-1 and TRBJ1-5; TRBD1 is a possible D gene (5 bases). CDR3 length equals 15 residues. Trimming took 0 bases from V and 7 from J, leaving 16 bases between them. The V gene's germline CDR1 is DFQATT and CDR2 SNEGSKA (reference sequence).